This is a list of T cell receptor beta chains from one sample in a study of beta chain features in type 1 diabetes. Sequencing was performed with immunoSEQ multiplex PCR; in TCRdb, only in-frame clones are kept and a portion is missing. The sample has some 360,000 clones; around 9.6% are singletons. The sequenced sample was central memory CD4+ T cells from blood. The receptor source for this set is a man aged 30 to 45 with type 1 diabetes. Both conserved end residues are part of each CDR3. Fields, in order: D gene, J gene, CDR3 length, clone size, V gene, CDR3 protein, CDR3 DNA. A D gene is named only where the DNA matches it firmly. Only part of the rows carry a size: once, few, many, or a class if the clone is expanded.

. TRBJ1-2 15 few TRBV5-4 CASSQGGGGPHGYTF TGTGCCAGCAGCCAAGGAGGAGGGGGGCCCCATGGCTACACCTTC
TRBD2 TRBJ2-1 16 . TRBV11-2 CASSSGLAGVYNEQFF TGTGCCAGCAGCTCGGGACTAGCGGGTGTTTACAATGAGCAGTTCTTC
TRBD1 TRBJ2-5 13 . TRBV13 CASSLDREETQYF TGTGCCAGCAGCCTCGACAGGGAAGAGACCCAGTACTTC
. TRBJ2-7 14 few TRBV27 CASSSADWLLEQYF TGTGCCAGCAGTTCCGCGGACTGGCTCCTCGAGCAGTACTTC
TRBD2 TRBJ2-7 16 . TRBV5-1 CASSLATGLAAYEQYF TGCGCCAGCAGCTTGGCAACGGGACTAGCGGCCTACGAGCAGTACTTC
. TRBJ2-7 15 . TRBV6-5 CASRIATDSTYEQYF TGTGCCAGCAGAATAGCGACAGACTCTACCTACGAGCAGTACTTC
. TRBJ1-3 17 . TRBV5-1 CASSLDFWGASGNTIYF TGCGCCAGCAGCTTGGATTTCTGGGGGGCCTCTGGAAACACCATATATTTT
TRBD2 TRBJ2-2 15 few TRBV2 CASRKGLADFGELFF TGTGCCAGCAGGAAGGGACTAGCGGATTTCGGGGAGCTGTTTTTT
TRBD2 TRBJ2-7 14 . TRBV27 CASSLLGLVGEQYF TGTGCCAGCAGTTTACTGGGACTAGTCGGCGAGCAGTACTTC
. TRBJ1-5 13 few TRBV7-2 CASSSRTNQPQHF TGTGCCAGCAGCTCCCGGACAAATCAGCCCCAGCATTTT
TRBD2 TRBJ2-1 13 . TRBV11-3 CASRAPSGNEQFF TGTGCCAGCAGAGCCCCTAGCGGCAATGAGCAGTTCTTC
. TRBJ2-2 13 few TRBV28 CASSLIGVGELFF TGTGCCAGCAGTTTGATTGGGGTCGGGGAGCTGTTTTTT
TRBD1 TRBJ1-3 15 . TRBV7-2 CASSLNPGQGNTIYF TGTGCCAGCAGCCTAAACCCGGGACAGGGAAACACCATATATTTT
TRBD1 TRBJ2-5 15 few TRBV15 CATSRGGRQGETQYF TGTGCCACCAGCAGAGGGGGGAGACAGGGAGAGACCCAGTACTTC
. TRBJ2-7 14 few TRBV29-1 CSVEEWQAGDLRYF TGCAGCGTTGAAGAATGGCAAGCAGGGGACCTTCGGTACTTC
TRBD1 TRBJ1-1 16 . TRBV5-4 CASSFGGQIYNTEAFF TGTGCCAGCAGCTTTGGGGGACAGATCTACAACACTGAAGCTTTCTTT
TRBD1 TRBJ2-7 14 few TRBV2 CASRLQGVSYEQYF TGTGCCAGCAGGTTACAGGGGGTATCCTACGAGCAGTACTTC
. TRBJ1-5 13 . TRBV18 CASSPTNNQPQHF TGTGCCAGCTCTCCTACTAACAATCAGCCCCAGCATTTT
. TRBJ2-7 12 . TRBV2 CASKVQSYEQYF TGTGCCAGCAAGGTTCAGTCCTACGAGCAGTACTTC
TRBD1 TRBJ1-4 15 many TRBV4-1 CASSPTGGSGEKLFF TGCGCCAGCAGCCCGACAGGGGGGAGCGGCGAAAAACTGTTTTTT
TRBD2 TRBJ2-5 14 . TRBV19 CASSMERGRETQYF TGTGCCAGTAGTATGGAGCGGGGTCGGGAGACCCAGTACTTC
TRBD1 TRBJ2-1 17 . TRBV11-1 CASSLRIGTGSMHEQFF TGTGCCAGCAGCCTCCGAATCGGGACAGGGAGTATGCATGAGCAGTTCTTC
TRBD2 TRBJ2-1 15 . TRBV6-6 CASSYRLAGSDEQFF TGTGCCAGCAGTTACAGACTAGCGGGTTCCGATGAGCAGTTCTTC
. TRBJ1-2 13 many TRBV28 CASRHPGTGGYTF TGTGCCAGCAGACACCCGGGGACGGGAGGCTACACCTTC
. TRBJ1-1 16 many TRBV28 CASPGNPTLGNTEAFF TGTGCCAGCCCCGGTAACCCGACACTTGGGAACACTGAAGCTTTCTTT
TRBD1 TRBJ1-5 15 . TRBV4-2 CASSLGTGKDQPQHF TGTGCCAGCAGCCTCGGGACAGGGAAGGATCAGCCCCAGCATTTT
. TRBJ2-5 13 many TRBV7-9 CASSPGVQETQYF TGTGCCAGCAGCCCTGGGGTCCAAGAGACCCAGTACTTC
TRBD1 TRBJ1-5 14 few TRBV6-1 CASSEAGGRQPQHF TGTGCCAGCAGTGAAGCAGGGGGCAGGCAGCCCCAGCATTTT
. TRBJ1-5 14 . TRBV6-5 CASSHRARNQPQHF TGTGCCAGCAGCCACAGGGCCCGCAATCAGCCCCAGCATTTT
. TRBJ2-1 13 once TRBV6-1 CASSSLEYNEQFF TGTGCCAGCAGTAGCCTAGAATACAATGAGCAGTTCTTC
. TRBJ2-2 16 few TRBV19 CASSIVGRGEAGELFF TGTGCCAGTAGTATAGTGGGCAGGGGAGAAGCCGGGGAGCTGTTTTTT
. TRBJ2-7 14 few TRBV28 CASTRGKSLYEQYF TGTGCCAGTACGAGGGGGAAGAGCCTTTACGAGCAGTACTTC
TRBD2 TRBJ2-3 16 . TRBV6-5 CASSWGISGYTDTQYF TGTGCCAGCAGTTGGGGGATTAGCGGGTACACAGATACGCAGTATTTT
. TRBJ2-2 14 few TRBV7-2 CASSFQGGTGELFF TGTGCCAGCAGCTTTCAGGGAGGCACCGGGGAGCTGTTTTTT
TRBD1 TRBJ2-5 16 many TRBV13 CASSRDGTGSLRAQYF TGTGCCAGCAGTCGTGACGGGACAGGGAGTCTGCGGGCCCAGTACTTC
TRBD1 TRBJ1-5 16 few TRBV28 CASSPADRGRAQPQHF TGTGCCAGCAGTCCCGCGGACAGGGGGCGAGCTCAGCCCCAGCATTTT
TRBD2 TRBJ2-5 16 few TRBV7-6 CASSPGLAGLQETQYF TGTGCCAGCAGCCCAGGACTAGCGGGATTACAAGAGACCCAGTACTTC
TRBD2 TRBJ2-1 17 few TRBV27 CASSLSGGRVSVYEQFF TGTGCCAGCAGTTTATCCGGCGGGAGGGTCTCAGTCTATGAGCAGTTCTTC
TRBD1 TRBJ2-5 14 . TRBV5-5 CASSLPGQQETQYF TGTGCCAGCAGCTTGCCGGGACAGCAAGAGACCCAGTACTTC
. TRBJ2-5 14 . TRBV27 CASSLKAARETQYF TGTGCCAGCAGTTTAAAGGCCGCGAGAGAGACCCAGTACTTC
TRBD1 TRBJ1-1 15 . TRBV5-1 CASSLSGQGNTEAFF TGCGCCAGCAGCTTGTCGGGACAGGGGAACACTGAAGCTTTCTTT
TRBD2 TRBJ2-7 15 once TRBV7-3 CASSLALAGDGEQYF TGTGCCAGCAGCTTAGCACTAGCGGGAGACGGGGAGCAGTACTTC
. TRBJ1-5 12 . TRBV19 CASRLSDQPQHF TGTGCCAGTAGGCTCTCTGACCAGCCCCAGCATTTT
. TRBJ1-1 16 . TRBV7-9 CASSSSQTPGITEAFF TGTGCCAGCAGCTCAAGTCAGACGCCGGGAATCACTGAAGCTTTCTTT
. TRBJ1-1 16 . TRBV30 CAWSVRWEGPDTEAFF TGTGCCTGGAGTGTACGATGGGAGGGACCGGACACTGAAGCTTTCTTT
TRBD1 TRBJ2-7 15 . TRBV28 CASSRGQGGFYEQYF TGTGCCAGCAGCCGAGGACAGGGGGGATTCTACGAGCAGTACTTC
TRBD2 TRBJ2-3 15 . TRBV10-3 CAISPREGSTDTQYF TGTGCCATCAGTCCCCGGGAGGGAAGCACAGATACGCAGTATTTT
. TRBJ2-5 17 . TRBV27 CASSAGTGQIRGETQYF TGTGCCAGCAGTGCCGGGACCGGCCAGATTCGGGGAGAGACCCAGTACTTC
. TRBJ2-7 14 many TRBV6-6 CASRLRDGSYEQYF TGTGCCAGCAGGCTACGGGACGGTTCCTACGAGCAGTACTTC
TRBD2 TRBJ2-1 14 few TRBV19 CASSPILAGGGQFF TGTGCCAGTAGTCCCATTCTAGCGGGAGGGGGACAGTTCTTC
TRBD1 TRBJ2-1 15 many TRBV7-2 CASRTGGIAYNEQFF TGTGCCAGCAGAACAGGGGGCATCGCCTACAATGAGCAGTTCTTC
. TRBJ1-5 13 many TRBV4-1 CASSQRGNQPQHF TGCGCCAGCAGCCAACGAGGCAATCAGCCCCAGCATTTT
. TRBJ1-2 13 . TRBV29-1 CSVVSGFNYGYTF TGCAGCGTTGTAAGCGGATTTAACTATGGCTACACCTTC
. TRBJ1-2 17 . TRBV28 CASSSSGQQGDSYGYTF TGTGCCAGCAGTTCCTCGGGACAACAGGGAGACAGCTATGGCTACACCTTC
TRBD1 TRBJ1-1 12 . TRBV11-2 CASSTMTGKAFF TGTGCCAGCAGCACCATGACAGGGAAAGCTTTCTTT
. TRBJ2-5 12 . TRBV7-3 CASSLNYGAQYF TGTGCCAGCAGCTTAAATTATGGGGCCCAGTACTTC
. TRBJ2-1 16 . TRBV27 CASSLSKADSYNEQFF TGTGCCAGCAGTTTATCGAAGGCGGATTCCTACAATGAGCAGTTCTTC